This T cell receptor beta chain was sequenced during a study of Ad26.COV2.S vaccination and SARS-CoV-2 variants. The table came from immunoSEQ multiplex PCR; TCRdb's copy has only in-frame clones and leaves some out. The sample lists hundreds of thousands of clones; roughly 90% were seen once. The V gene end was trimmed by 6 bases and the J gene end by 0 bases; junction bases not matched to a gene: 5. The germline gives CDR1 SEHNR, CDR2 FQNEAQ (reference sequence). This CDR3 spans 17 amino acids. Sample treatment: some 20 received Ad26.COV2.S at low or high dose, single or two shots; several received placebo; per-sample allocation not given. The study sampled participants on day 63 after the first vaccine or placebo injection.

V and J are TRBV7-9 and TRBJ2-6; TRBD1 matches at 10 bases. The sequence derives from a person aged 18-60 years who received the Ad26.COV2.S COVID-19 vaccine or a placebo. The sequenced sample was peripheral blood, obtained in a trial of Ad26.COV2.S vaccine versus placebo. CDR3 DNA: TGTGCCAGCAGTCCTCGGACAGGGGGCTCTGGGGCCAACGTCCTGACTTTC. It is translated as CASSPRTGGSGANVLTF.